The clone carrying this T cell receptor (beta chain) appeared once. V gave up 4 bases and J gave up 9 bases; unmatched junction bases: 12. This CDR3 has 15 amino acids. Germline CDR1 SEHNR, CDR2 FQNEAQ (reference sequence). Here immunoSEQ multiplex PCR was the method, and the copy in TCRdb shows in-frame clones only, minus some. Among about 75,000 clones listed, 94% were seen once. This entry is derived from a study of T cell changes during pregnancy in multiple sclerosis. This sample comprised CD4+ T cells from peripheral blood mononuclear cells, obtained after pregnancy. The receptor comes from a female donor with multiple sclerosis, enrolled in a pregnancy study. The chain carries TRBV7-9 and TRBJ1-1, with 9 bases identical to TRBD1. This CDR3 is CASSSPTGGIPQAFF. For the CDR3, the DNA is TGTGCCAGCAGCTCGCCGACAGGGGGGATTCCTCAAGCTTTCTTT.